The 15 T cell receptor beta chains listed next were all sequenced from one sample in a study of blood T cell repertoires in COVID-19. TCRdb keeps only in-frame clones here, not all; method: immunoSEQ multiplex PCR. The data hold approximately 36,000 clones, with 85% observed a single time. Sequencing was performed on peripheral blood. The receptors derive from a man aged 50 to 59 with active COVID-19.

This rearrangement joins TRBV19 to TRBJ2-7, with 12 bases matching TRBD1. J was trimmed by 0 bases and V by 3 bases; bases with no gene match: 0. The CDR3 length is 15 residues. CDR1 is LNHDA and CDR2 is SQIVND in the germline V gene (reference sequence). The DNA of the CDR3 is TGTGCCAGTAGTATGGGACAGGGGGCCTCCTACGAGCAGTACTTC. Residues: CASSMGQGASYEQYF.

This clone was detected only a few times. The chain is built from TRBV11-2 and TRBJ1-3, with D unresolved. This CDR3 is built from 12 residues. Germline V gene data show CDR1 as SGHAT and CDR2 as FQNNGV. With 4 bases removed from V and 4 bases from J, the gap between germline ends came to 5 bases. The CDR3 reads CASSSEGNTIYF. The CDR3, as DNA: TGTGCCAGCAGCTCCGAGGGAAACACCATATATTTT.

The chain employs TRBV5-1 and TRBJ2-7; D is possibly TRBD2 (6 bases). CDR1 SGHRS and CDR2 YFSETQ come from the germline V gene. This CDR3 region has 12 residues. Trimming pared 3 bases from V and 6 bases from J, leaving 10 bases between. CDR3 sequence (DNA): TGCGCCAGCAGCTCCCCTAGCGTCGAGCAGTACTTC. It yields the protein CASSSPSVEQYF.

The V call is TRBV4-3, the J call TRBJ1-3; 8 bases match TRBD1. The CDR3 totals 17 residues. After removal of 3 bases from V and 0 bases from J, the junction contained 7 bases not matched to a gene. The germline V gene encodes CDR1 LGHNA and CDR2 YSLEER. The CDR3 DNA reads as TGCGCCAGCAGCCAGACCCCGACAGGGGCCTCTGGAAACACCATATATTTT. Its translation is CASSQTPTGASGNTIYF.

This chain joins TRBV10-3 and TRBJ2-2; weak D call: TRBD1 (5 bases). V was clipped by 2 bases and J by 4 bases, with 17 bases between them. This CDR3 is built from 17 residues. CDR1 ENHRY and CDR2 SYGVKD come from the germline V gene. CDR3 DNA sequence: TGTGCCATCAGTGAGGGACCGCGGTCAGGGCCCACCGGGGAGCTGTTTTTT. It translates to CAISEGPRSGPTGELFF.

This clone showed up just a few times. The chain has TRBV7-6 and TRBJ2-7; TRBD2 matches at 7 bases. CDR1 and CDR2 from the germline V gene are SGHVS and FNYEAQ. The CDR3 is 14 amino acids. The V segment lost 5 bases and the J segment 0 bases; nucleotides outside the gene matches: 4. CDR3 bases: TGTGCCAGCAGCGAGACTAGCCCCTCCTACGAGCAGTACTTC. As protein: CASSETSPSYEQYF.

The chain has TRBV7-9 and TRBJ2-7, with D maybe TRBD2 (6 bases). Germline CDR1 SEHNR, CDR2 FQNEAQ (reference sequence). This CDR3 contains 10 residues. The DNA of the CDR3 is TGTGCTAGTGGAGGGTATGAGCAGTACTTC. This translates into CASGGYEQYF.

This clone was seen a handful of times. The chain combines TRBV5-5 with TRBJ1-2; no clear D. This CDR3 comprises 13 residues. V dropped 0 bases and J dropped 4 bases, with 7 bases sitting between them. The V gene's germline CDR1 is SGHKS and CDR2 YYEKEE (reference sequence). The DNA for the CDR3 is TGTGCCAGCAGCTTGGAACAGACCTATGGCTACACCTTC. This gives the protein CASSLEQTYGYTF.

The chain employs TRBV4-1 and TRBJ2-6; D gene uncertain. CDR1 is MGHRA, CDR2 YSYEKL, per germline. With 1 base removed from V and 0 bases from J, the gap between germline ends came to 4 bases. This CDR3 is built from 15 residues. The CDR3 DNA reads as TGCGCCAGCAGCCAAGGAGGCTCTGGGGCCAACGTCCTGACTTTC. This encodes CASSQGGSGANVLTF.

V is TRBV10-2 and J is TRBJ2-7, with TRBD2 matching 8 bases. Germline V CDR1 and CDR2: WSHSY, SAAADI. The CDR3 covers 14 residues. V was clipped by 6 bases and J by 3 bases; unmatched bases: 7. The CDR3 coding sequence is TGCGCCAGCAGCAGCGGGGGTCCAGTCTACGAGCAGTACTTC. Translated, it gives CASSSGGPVYEQYF.

The rearrangement joins TRBV9 to TRBJ2-1, with TRBD2 matching 13 bases. Trimming at V came to 3 bases and at J to 8 bases, leaving 2 bases not matched to a gene. The CDR3 consists of 14 residues. Germline loops: CDR1 SGDLS, CDR2 YYNGEE. Here the CDR3 reads CASSAGLAGDEQFF. CDR3 nucleotides: TGTGCCAGCAGCGCCGGACTAGCGGGGGATGAGCAGTTCTTC.

V gene TRBV9 combines with J gene TRBJ2-2; 7 bases line up with TRBD1. The trim removed 3 bases at V and 3 bases at J, leaving 5 bases unmatched. This CDR3 spans 15 amino acids. The V gene's germline CDR1 is SGDLS and CDR2 YYNGEE. The CDR3 sequence is CASSAGTVHTGELFF. The DNA for the CDR3 is TGTGCCAGCAGCGCCGGGACAGTGCACACCGGGGAGCTGTTTTTT.

V gene TRBV2 combines with J gene TRBJ2-1; 7 bases map to TRBD1. V shed 8 bases and J 7 bases; nucleotides not matched to a gene: 8. This CDR3 contains 13 residues. The germline V gene has CDR1 SNHLY and CDR2 FYNNEI. The CDR3: CASSGQVGNEQFF. As DNA, the CDR3 is TGTGCCAGCTCTGGACAGGTCGGGAATGAGCAGTTCTTC.

The genes are TRBV29-1 and TRBJ2-3; 9 bases align to TRBD2. V shed 5 bases and J 4 bases; nucleotides not matched to a gene: 7. Germline-derived CDR1 and CDR2 are SQVTM and ANQGSEA. The CDR3 is 14 residues long. The CDR3 reads CSVSRGGAADTQYF. The CDR3 coding sequence is TGCAGCGTTAGTCGCGGGGGGGCCGCAGATACGCAGTATTTT.

The chain links TRBV10-1 to TRBJ2-7; TRBD2 agrees at 8 bases. J lost 2 bases, V lost 3 bases, and 6 bases had no gene match. Germline V gene lookup returns CDR1 WNHNN and CDR2 SYGVQD (reference sequence). CDR3 length equals 15 residues. CDR3 protein: CASSDGPGGPYEQYF. The CDR3 bases are TGCGCCAGCAGTGATGGCCCGGGGGGGCCCTACGAGCAGTACTTC.